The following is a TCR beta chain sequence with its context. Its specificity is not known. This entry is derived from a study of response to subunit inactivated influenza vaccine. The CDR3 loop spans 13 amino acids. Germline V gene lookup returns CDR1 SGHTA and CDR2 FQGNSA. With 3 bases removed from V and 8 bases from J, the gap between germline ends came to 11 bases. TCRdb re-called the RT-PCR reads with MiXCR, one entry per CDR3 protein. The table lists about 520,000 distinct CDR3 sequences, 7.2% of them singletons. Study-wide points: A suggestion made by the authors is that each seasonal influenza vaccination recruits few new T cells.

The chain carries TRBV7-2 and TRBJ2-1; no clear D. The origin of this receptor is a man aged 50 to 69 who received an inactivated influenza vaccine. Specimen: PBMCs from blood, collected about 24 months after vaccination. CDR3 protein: CASSFAWFDEQFF. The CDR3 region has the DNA TGTGCCAGCAGCTTCGCATGGTTCGATGAGCAGTTCTTC.